This T cell receptor (beta chain) was sequenced for a study of T cell changes during pregnancy in multiple sclerosis. The CDR3 spans 13 residues. Per the germline V gene, CDR1 is MNHNS and CDR2 is SASEGT. With 2 bases removed from V and 3 bases from J, the gap between germline ends came to 4 bases. Assay: immunoSEQ multiplex PCR; the TCRdb copy retains only in-frame clones and omits some. The data show about 33,000 clones, around 90% seen once. This rearrangement joins TRBV6-1 to TRBJ2-2, with D hard to call. The specimen comprised CD4+ T cells from peripheral blood mononuclear cells, sampled in the third trimester of pregnancy. This sequence originates from a female donor in good health, enrolled as a control in a pregnancy study. CDR3 sequence: CASSETDTGELFF. DNA for the CDR3: TGTGCCAGCAGTGAAACGGACACCGGGGAGCTGTTTTTT.